Here is one TCR beta chain with its context. Antigen unknown. The germline V gene has CDR1 KGHDR and CDR2 SFDVKD. Trimming removed 0 bases at V and 5 bases at J, with 15 bases between. The CDR3 is made up of 16 amino acids. Using immunoSEQ multiplex PCR, the repertoire was profiled, and TCRdb retains in-frame clones only, with some absent. The data contain about 86,000 clones, about 72% of them singletons. The data are from a study of T cell responses to AZD1222 COVID-19 vaccine. Background on the study: Researchers grouped second doses given at about 4 or about 12 weeks into one pool.

Study-wide points: The study found vaccine-associated CD4 TCRs spanning spike, dominant at 160-218 and 743-854. Researchers took repertoire samples only after the peak T cell response had come. Donors were mostly white British, more females; clonal diversity possibly underestimated.

Sequenced here: peripheral blood, sampled on day 0 of AZD1222 vaccination. This sequence was found in an adult in good health. The rearrangement uses TRBV24-1 and TRBJ2-5; weak D call: TRBD2 (7 bases). CDR3 in amino acids: CATSDLHGGREETQYF. The CDR3 nucleotides are TGTGCCACCAGTGATTTGCACGGGGGGCGGGAGGAGACCCAGTACTTC.